The 20 T cell receptor beta chains below all came from one sample that was sequenced in a study of blood T cell repertoires in COVID-19. The data were produced by immunoSEQ multiplex PCR, yet TCRdb's version contains in-frame clones alone and is incomplete. Of around 76,000 clones listed, around 90% are singletons. Sequenced: peripheral blood. These receptors originate from a human donor in a cohort sampled during active COVID-19.

The gene calls are TRBV6-5 and TRBJ1-1, with D possibly TRBD1 on 6 matching bases. CDR1 and CDR2 from the germline V gene are MNHEY and SVGAGI. Trimming removed 9 bases from V and 0 bases from J, with 11 bases in between. The CDR3 is made up of 13 amino acids. CDR3 bases: TGTGCCAGTTCGGGACACCTGAACACTGAAGCTTTCTTT. It yields the protein CASSGHLNTEAFF.

The chain recombines TRBV4-3 with TRBJ1-2, with D possibly being TRBD1 (6 bases). CDR3 length: 17 residues. Germline V CDR1 and CDR2: LGHNA, YSLEER. Trimming stripped 3 bases from V and 0 bases from J, with 17 bases between. For the CDR3, the DNA is TGCGCCAGCAGCCAGGGGGCTCAGCAGGGAGCTAACTATGGCTACACCTTC. Translation: CASSQGAQQGANYGYTF.

The gene calls are TRBV6-5 and TRBJ2-5, with D perhaps TRBD2 (6 bases). The length of the CDR3 is 15 residues. V lost 0 bases and J 1 base, leaving 9 bases between the germline ends. The V gene's germline CDR1 is MNHEY and CDR2 SVGAGI. The CDR3 reads CASSYSPGVQETQYF. The CDR3 bases are TGTGCCAGCAGTTACTCTCCGGGGGTCCAAGAGACCCAGTACTTC.

The CDR3 spells CASSEAGVSEKLFF. CDR3 sequence (DNA): TGTGCCAGCAGTGAGGCAGGGGTCAGTGAAAAACTGTTTTTT. The rearrangement links TRBV2 to TRBJ1-4; maybe TRBD1 (6 bases). CDR1 and CDR2 from the germline V gene are SNHLY and FYNNEI. Trimming removed 3 bases at V and 7 bases at J, with 12 bases between. This CDR3 has 14 residues.

This chain uses TRBV7-3 with TRBJ2-3; maybe TRBD2 (6 bases). This CDR3 contains 12 residues. Germline CDR1 and CDR2: SGHTA and FQGTGA. Trimming took off 4 bases at V and 10 bases at J, with 12 bases between the two ends. The CDR3 region has the DNA TGTGCCAGCAGCTCGGGACTCCTGCCGCAGTATTTT. Its protein is CASSSGLLPQYF.

The CDR3 nucleotides read TGTGCCAGCAGCTTTGGACAGGAAGAGACCCAGTACTTC. Residues: CASSFGQEETQYF. V is TRBV7-9 and J is TRBJ2-5; 7 nucleotides agree with TRBD1. After removal of 3 bases from V and 3 bases from J, the junction contained 1 base not matched to a gene. This CDR3 comprises 13 residues. Germline V gene sequence: CDR1 SEHNR, CDR2 FQNEAQ (reference sequence). Combining the CDR3 with reference TRBV7-9 and TRBJ2-5 gives the whole variable domain DTGVSQNPRHKITKRGQNVTFRCDPISEHNRLYWYRQTLGQGPEFLTYFQNEAQLEKSRLLSDRFSAERPKGSFSTLEIQRTEQGDSAMYLCASSFGQEETQYFGPGTRLLVL.

The chain recombines TRBV18 with TRBJ1-5; D not certain. CDR3 length: 16 amino acids. Per germline, CDR1 KGHSH and CDR2 LQKENI. V lost 2 bases to trimming and J lost 2 bases, with 13 bases between them. The CDR3 DNA sequence: TGTGCCAGCTCACCATTCGACACGGAAGGCAATCAGCCCCAGCATTTT. Amino acid sequence: CASSPFDTEGNQPQHF.

This chain connects TRBV2 to TRBJ1-2; 9 nucleotides line up with TRBD1. The CDR3 runs 14 residues. Germline V gene data show CDR1 as SNHLY and CDR2 as FYNNEI. V was clipped by 7 bases and J by 4 bases; unmatched bases: 7. The CDR3 spells CASNQGQGSYGYTF. The CDR3 bases are TGTGCCAGCAATCAGGGACAGGGTTCCTATGGCTACACCTTC.

The chain joins TRBV7-6 to TRBJ2-7; no firm D call. This CDR3 comprises 13 residues. V lost 0 bases and J 5 bases, leaving 8 bases between the germline ends. Germline CDR1 SGHVS, CDR2 FNYEAQ. CDR3 residues: CASSLAPVDEQYF. The CDR3 region has the DNA TGTGCCAGCAGCTTAGCCCCCGTCGACGAGCAGTACTTC.

This sequence joins TRBV18 and TRBJ1-1; 8 bases line up with TRBD1. In germline, CDR1 is KGHSH, CDR2 LQKENI. The CDR3 extends over 15 amino acids. Trimming took 6 bases from V and 1 from J; bases not matched to a gene: 7. In DNA, the CDR3 is TGTGCCAGCTCCCGGACAGGGTTTTGGAACACTGAAGCTTTCTTT. As protein: CASSRTGFWNTEAFF.

This chain joins TRBV4-2 and TRBJ1-6; a possible D gene is TRBD1 (6 bases). Trimming removed 6 bases from V and 6 bases from J, with 15 bases in between. Germline V gives CDR1 LGHNA, CDR2 YNFKEQ. The length of the CDR3 is 15 residues. The CDR3 here is CASRRTDGPNSPLHF. Here the CDR3 DNA reads TGTGCCAGCAGAAGGACAGACGGACCTAATTCACCCCTCCACTTT.

The CDR3 DNA follows: TGTGCCAGCAGTTCTGTTGCCGGACTAGCGGGGAGGGATACGCAGTATTTT. As protein: CASSSVAGLAGRDTQYF. The rearrangement links TRBV6-2 or TRBV6-3 to TRBJ2-3; TRBD2 aligns across 12 bases. CDR1 MNHEY and CDR2 SVGEGT come from the germline V gene. The CDR3 runs to 17 residues. V dropped 4 bases and J dropped 6; count of bases not matched to a gene: 11.

The CDR3: CASSGQANYGYTF. In nucleotides, the CDR3 is TGTGCCAGCAGCGGACAGGCTAACTATGGCTACACCTTC. The genes are TRBV9 and TRBJ1-2; D perhaps matches TRBD1 (6 bases). The CDR3 consists of 13 residues. Trimming left V 3 bases short and J 0 bases short, with 6 bases between. CDR1 is SGDLS, CDR2 YYNGEE, per germline.

The chain has TRBV6-1 and TRBJ1-3; D not resolved. CDR1 is MNHNS, CDR2 SASEGT, per germline. Trimming stripped 0 bases from V and 4 bases from J, with 13 bases between. This CDR3 contains 16 residues. The DNA of the CDR3 is TGTGCCAGCAGTGAAGCGAGCCCTCGCTGGGGAAACACCATATATTTT. This translates into CASSEASPRWGNTIYF.

The rearrangement joins TRBV2 to TRBJ1-1; D call uncertain. With 5 bases removed from V and 0 bases from J, the gap between germline ends came to 10 bases. Germline CDR1 is SNHLY and CDR2 is FYNNEI. The CDR3 covers 14 residues. CDR3 region: CASSYDILNTEAFF. CDR3 sequence (DNA): TGTGCCAGCAGTTACGACATTTTGAACACTGAAGCTTTCTTT.

This sequence joins TRBV11-2 and TRBJ1-1; D not certain. The CDR3 has 14 residues. Trimming cost V 2 bases and J 0 bases, with 7 bases left between them. CDR1 is SGHAT and CDR2 is FQNNGV in the germline V gene. CDR3 in amino acids: CASSLSVMNTEAFF. The CDR3 DNA follows: TGTGCCAGCAGCTTATCGGTTATGAACACTGAAGCTTTCTTT.

The chain is built from TRBV19 and TRBJ2-1; 8 bases align to TRBD1. Germline-derived CDR1 and CDR2 are LNHDA and SQIVND (reference sequence). This CDR3 comprises 14 residues. The V and J ends lost 4 bases and 4 bases, in that order; junction bases with no gene match: 3. CDR3 DNA: TGTGCCAGTAGTAGCCAGGGGGCATACAATGAGCAGTTCTTC. This codes for CASSSQGAYNEQFF. Variable domain in full (rest from reference TRBV19 and TRBJ2-1): DGGITQSPKYLFRKEGQNVTLSCEQNLNHDAMYWYRQDPGQGLRLIYYSQIVNDFQKGDIAEGYSVSREKKESFPLTVTSAQKNPTAFYLCASSSQGAYNEQFFGPGTRLTVL.

The V gene is TRBV7-9, the J gene TRBJ2-5; 9 positions match TRBD2. Germline V gene data show CDR1 as SEHNR and CDR2 as FQNEAQ (reference sequence). This CDR3 spans 16 amino acids. V lost 1 base to trimming and J lost 5 bases; unmatched junction nucleotides: 8. CDR3 in amino acids: CASSLGGSGGQETQYF. Here the CDR3 DNA reads TGTGCCAGCAGCTTAGGGGGTAGCGGGGGCCAGGAGACCCAGTACTTC.

This chain joins TRBV12-3 or TRBV12-4 and TRBJ1-1, with D possibly TRBD1 on 6 matching bases. CDR3 length: 12 residues. Trimming left V 3 bases short and J 7 bases short, with 9 bases between. The CDR3: CASSFTGFEAFF. The CDR3 DNA is TGTGCCAGCAGTTTTACAGGGTTTGAAGCTTTCTTT.

In its sample, this clone was seen once. One junction end does not reproduce the germline sequence, and a read error may be involved. The V call is TRBV5-6, the J call TRBJ1-4; 7 bases fit TRBD1. The CDR3 covers 11 residues. Per germline, CDR1 SGHDT and CDR2 YYEEEE. The CDR3 loop is CASSLRQGWVF. The CDR3 DNA reads TGTGCCAGCAGCTTGCGACAGGGATGGGTTTTT.